This is a list of T cell receptor beta chains from one sample in a study of T-cell memory formation after mild COVID-19. A single record per CDR3 protein comes from TCRdb applying MiXCR to the 5' RACE reads. The sample lists 250,000 or so distinct CDR3 sequences, roughly 18% occurring once. The sample was PBMCs or a T cell subset sorted from them (not recorded which). These TCRs come from a man in his late teens or twenties who had mild COVID-19 (a few samples of this study predate the infection). Cell type and time point are not known. The CDR3 runs from the conserved cysteine through the conserved F or W. A D gene is named only where the DNA matches it firmly. Some rows mark clone size as missing; the rest say once, few, many or name a class of expanded clone.

CDR3 protein | CDR3 DNA | CDR3 length | J gene | clone size | V gene | D gene
CASSGSPGNTIYF | TGTGCCAGCAGCGGCAGTCCAGGAAACACCATATATTTT | 13 | TRBJ1-3 | . | TRBV9 | .
CASGEGTEAFF | TGTGCCAGCGGAGAAGGCACTGAAGCTTTCTTT | 11 | TRBJ1-1 | . | TRBV12-3/TRBV12-4 | .
CASSQPILVSGNTDTQYF | TGCGCCAGCAGCCAACCCATCCTGGTTAGCGGGAACACAGATACGCAGTATTTT | 18 | TRBJ2-3 | few | TRBV4-1 | TRBD2
CASSSNGPNEKLFF | TGCGCCAGCAGCTCTAACGGACCGAATGAAAAACTGTTTTTT | 14 | TRBJ1-4 | few | TRBV5-1 | .
CASSQRGRYQETQYF | TGTGCCAGCAGCCAGCGGGGAAGGTACCAAGAGACCCAGTACTTC | 15 | TRBJ2-5 | few | TRBV7-3 | TRBD2
CASGRGRRTEAFF | TGTGCCAGCGGACGCGGTAGACGTACTGAAGCTTTCTTT | 13 | TRBJ1-1 | . | TRBV28 | .
CASSSLFSDRRSYGYTF | TGTGCCAGCAGTTCCCTATTCAGTGACAGGAGGTCCTATGGCTACACCTTC | 17 | TRBJ1-2 | few | TRBV6-6 | .
CASIEALAARTDTQYF | TGTGCCAGCATAGAAGCACTAGCGGCGCGCACAGATACGCAGTATTTT | 16 | TRBJ2-3 | few | TRBV6-2/TRBV6-3 | TRBD2
CASSISGHAYEQYF | TGTGCCAGTAGTATATCGGGACACGCCTACGAGCAGTACTTC | 14 | TRBJ2-7 | . | TRBV19 | .
CASSPDRGIGELFF | TGTGCCAGCTCACCGGACAGGGGAATCGGGGAGCTGTTTTTT | 14 | TRBJ2-2 | few | TRBV18 | TRBD1
CASKGQGSSGANVLTF | TGTGCCAGCAAAGGGCAGGGAAGCTCTGGGGCCAACGTCCTGACTTTC | 16 | TRBJ2-6 | . | TRBV6-5 | .
CASSQDRDSGGVGEQFF | TGTGCCAGCAGCCAAGATAGGGACAGCGGGGGGGTGGGTGAGCAGTTCTTC | 17 | TRBJ2-1 | . | TRBV4-2 | TRBD2
CASSDGGAARHYNEQFF | TGTGCCAGCAGTGACGGGGGGGCGGCCCGCCATTACAATGAGCAGTTCTTC | 17 | TRBJ2-1 | . | TRBV6-2/TRBV6-3 | TRBD2
CASSYWAAGETQYF | TGTGCCAGCAGTTACTGGGCCGCGGGGGAGACCCAGTACTTC | 14 | TRBJ2-5 | . | TRBV6-5 | .
CASSVLPNEQFF | TGTGCCAGCAGCGTATTGCCCAATGAGCAGTTCTTC | 12 | TRBJ2-1 | . | TRBV9 | .
CASSYSRMDGYTF | TGTGCCAGCAGCTACTCTAGGATGGATGGCTACACCTTC | 13 | TRBJ1-2 | few | TRBV7-3 | .
CASPGANTEAFF | TGTGCCAGTCCGGGAGCCAACACTGAAGCTTTCTTT | 12 | TRBJ1-1 | . | TRBV2 | .